This T cell receptor beta chain was profiled in a study of CD8 T cells in ankylosing spondylitis (dated by TCRdb to about 2017). Concerning the study at large: The study profiled T cell receptor beta repertoires in healthy donors and ankylosing spondylitis patients to find disease-linked TCR variants. The full study cohort comprised about 25 ankylosing spondylitis patients and some 110 healthy donors. Peripheral blood samples were taken, and synovial fluid was additionally collected from ankylosing spondylitis patients. Results and caveats for the whole study, not just this receptor: A TCR beta motif of fewer than 10 highly homologous amino acid variants appeared characteristic of blood from ankylosing spondylitis patients. The disease-linked clones had a CD8+ phenotype and were found at relatively low frequencies in peripheral blood. Some TCR beta motif variants had previously been reported in synovial fluid and blood of reactive arthritis patients, which suggested common disease-initiation mechanisms. According to the report, matched synovial fluid samples from ankylosing spondylitis patients were significantly enriched for the disease-linked clones.

The CDR3 starts with the cysteine, ends with the phenylalanine, and has 15 residues. Only the CDR3 portion is preserved as DNA: 45 bases, with reading frame beginning at the first base. Reading the germline V gene gives CDR1 SGHAT and CDR2 FQNNGV. V is pruned by 1 base and J by 14 bases, leaving 8 bases of the junction without a gene match. In regard to this clonotype: The antigen this receptor binds is unknown. Base qualities are not provided; no much larger clone lies one nucleotide away.

Sequencer: Illumina HiSeq 2500. TCR beta libraries were prepared by quantitative 5'-RACE with molecular barcodes. The authors processed their data as follows. To identify disease-linked TCR variants, a new computational method was used, one built on a probabilistic model of VDJ rearrangement. Through fastp at Q25 and MiXCR, TCRdb rebuilt clones from the public reads, retaining in-frame beta chains. Duplicate CDR3 protein sequences are folded into a single record with the most common DNA and genes. TCRdb assigned the V and J calls; the authors' analysis was not used. For this sample the table gives approximately 350,000 distinct CDR3 sequences, of which under 15% were detected only once. Less than 1.1% of the sample lies in the top ten.

This clonotype originated in a male donor with ankylosing spondylitis or in good health (not recorded which). Input material: blood, either unsorted or a sorted T cell fraction (not recorded which). This receptor chain uses TRBV11-2 and TRBJ1-6, with TRBD1 matching 10 junction bases. The sequenced DNA is TGTGCCAGCAGCTTAGCGGACAGGGGGTATCCAACCCTCCACTTT. Its translation reads: CASSLADRGYPTLHF.